The entry below describes one TCR beta chain. The assay was immunoSEQ multiplex PCR, and TCRdb's table has in-frame clones only and misses some. The data contain tens of thousands of clones, about 88% of them seen just once; the ten biggest clones take up 8% to 9%. This entry is derived from a study of blood T cell repertoires in COVID-19. Whole-study context: Samples representing acute and convalescent COVID-19 were sourced from the United States, Italy and Spain.

Germline V gives CDR1 MNHEY, CDR2 SVGAGI. J gave up 8 bases and V 8 bases, and 4 bases lay outside the gene matches. The CDR3 totals 11 residues. The chain links TRBV6-5 to TRBJ1-2, with TRBD1 matching over 8 bases. The clonotype comes from a man between 65 and 79 years old with active or convalescent COVID-19. The source material was peripheral blood. The DNA of the CDR3 is TGTGCCAGCCGGACAGGGCGAGGCTACACCTTC. Translation gives CASRTGRGYTF.